The entry that follows covers one T cell receptor beta chain sequence. The antigen is unknown. The method was immunoSEQ multiplex PCR; TCRdb's version includes in-frame clones alone and lacks a portion of them. This table holds 20,000 to 25,000 clones, more than 60% found once. All patients experienced relapse after autologous stem cell transplantation, and brentuximab vedotin exposure was variable. V lost 5 bases and J lost 7; bases outside the gene matches: 14. The CDR3 has 16 residues. Germline lookup yields CDR1 MDHEN and CDR2 SYDVKM. The record originates from a study of PD-1 blockade in classical Hodgkin lymphoma. Study in general: Every 2 weeks, patients got 3 mg/kg intravenous nivolumab.

General study points: Before treatment, TCR diversity in newly diagnosed patients was reportedly lower than in healthy donors.

This receptor was obtained from a human donor with classical Hodgkin lymphoma. The sequenced sample was peripheral blood mononuclear cells (PBMCs), obtained at baseline. This chain links TRBV28 with TRBJ2-7, with 10 bases identical to TRBD2. The CDR3 region is CASSPLGSGGAGEQYF. The DNA for the CDR3 is TGTGCCAGCAGTCCGCTCGGAAGCGGGGGGGCTGGGGAGCAGTACTTC.